The rows below give T cell receptor beta chains drawn from one sample of a study of naive and memory T cell subsets. MiXCR, applied by TCRdb to the UMI-ligation and nested PCR reads, yields one record per CDR3 protein. The table records 85,000 to 130,000 distinct CDR3 sequences, about 14% of them present only once. The specimen was naive CD8+ T cells from blood. These receptors all come from a human donor in good health. Both conserved end residues are part of each CDR3. The D gene is left open where the match is weak. For some rows the clone size is stated as once, few or many, or as a class when expanded; others skip it.

DNA: TGTGCCAGCACCCTGCCAGGGCCCCTTACTGAAGCTTTCTTT; CDR3: CASTLPGPLTEAFF; D: NA; J: TRBJ1-1; V: TRBV18; size: NA
DNA: TGTGCCAGCAGCTTATTTTCGGGGGCCAGCTCCTACGAGCAGTACTTC; CDR3: CASSLFSGASSYEQYF; D: NA; J: TRBJ2-7; V: TRBV7-9; size: NA
DNA: TGTGCCAGCGGGGTTTGGGAAATGAACACTGAAGCTTTCTTT; CDR3: CASGVWEMNTEAFF; D: NA; J: TRBJ1-1; V: TRBV7-9; size: few
DNA: TGCAGTGCCATGAGCCTCAGCTCCTACGAGCAGTACTTC; CDR3: CSAMSLSSYEQYF; D: NA; J: TRBJ2-7; V: TRBV20-1; size: few
DNA: TGTGCCAGCTCACCCTCTAGCAATCAGCCCCAGCATTTT; CDR3: CASSPSSNQPQHF; D: NA; J: TRBJ1-5; V: TRBV18; size: many
DNA: TGTGCCAGCAGTACGCCGGAGTTGGCCCTCCACTTT; CDR3: CASSTPELALHF; D: NA; J: TRBJ1-6; V: TRBV6-6; size: few
DNA: TGTGCCACCAGCAACCGACTAACAGGGGACACTGAAGCTTTCTTT; CDR3: CATSNRLTGDTEAFF; D: TRBD1; J: TRBJ1-1; V: TRBV15; size: NA
DNA: TGTGCCAGCAGTTCGTGGATTGGTGACAATTCACCCCTCCACTTT; CDR3: CASSSWIGDNSPLHF; D: NA; J: TRBJ1-6; V: TRBV27; size: few
DNA: TGTGCCAGCAGCTCACAAGGGGGGGGGGCCAACGTCCTGACTTTC; CDR3: CASSSQGGGANVLTF; D: NA; J: TRBJ2-6; V: TRBV13; size: few
DNA: TGCGCCAGCAGCCAAGAAAGGGATCCGGGATCCTACGAGCAGTACTTC; CDR3: CASSQERDPGSYEQYF; D: NA; J: TRBJ2-7; V: TRBV4-3; size: NA
DNA: TGTGCCTGGAGTGAACCGGGACTAGCGGCCTACGAGCAGTACTTC; CDR3: CAWSEPGLAAYEQYF; D: TRBD2; J: TRBJ2-7; V: TRBV30; size: NA
DNA: TGTGCCAGCAGTTTACGGGGGACAGGATTTAACTATGGCTACACCTTC; CDR3: CASSLRGTGFNYGYTF; D: TRBD1; J: TRBJ1-2; V: TRBV28; size: few
DNA: TGTGCCAGCGCTTTTGCGGCAGAGCATAACTATAGCTACACCTTC; CDR3: CASAFAAEHNYSYTF; D: NA; J: TRBJ1-2; V: TRBV6-6; size: NA
DNA: TGTGCCAGCAGCAGCCAAGGGGGGAAATCACCCCTCCACTTT; CDR3: CASSSQGGKSPLHF; D: NA; J: TRBJ1-6; V: TRBV7-3; size: few
DNA: TGTGCCAGCGGACCGGGACAGGGGTGGGATGAGCAGTTCTTC; CDR3: CASGPGQGWDEQFF; D: TRBD1; J: TRBJ2-1; V: TRBV9; size: few
DNA: TGTGCCAGCAGCCCGCAGGGACTAGCGGGAACCGGGGAGCTGTTTTTT; CDR3: CASSPQGLAGTGELFF; D: TRBD2; J: TRBJ2-2; V: TRBV5-4; size: few
DNA: TGTGCCAGCAGCCCCACCGGGGGGGGGTTGAGCACTGAAGCTTTCTTT; CDR3: CASSPTGGGLSTEAFF; D: NA; J: TRBJ1-1; V: TRBV7-9; size: few
DNA: TGTGCCAGCAGCCACCCCCTAGCGGGAGTACCAGGCAATGAGCAGTTCTTC; CDR3: CASSHPLAGVPGNEQFF; D: TRBD2; J: TRBJ2-1; V: TRBV9; size: many
DNA: TGTGCCAGCAGTCCCGGGACAACTAATTCACCCCTCCACTTT; CDR3: CASSPGTTNSPLHF; D: NA; J: TRBJ1-6; V: TRBV6-5; size: NA
DNA: TGTGCCAGCAGCTTAAGACTAGCCCCCTACGAGCAGTACTTC; CDR3: CASSLRLAPYEQYF; D: TRBD2; J: TRBJ2-7; V: TRBV7-2; size: few
DNA: TGTGCCACCAGCTCACAGTCGAGTGGAAACACCATATATTTT; CDR3: CATSSQSSGNTIYF; D: NA; J: TRBJ1-3; V: TRBV15; size: NA
DNA: TGTGCCAGCAGAGACAGGGGTTCACCCCTCCACTTT; CDR3: CASRDRGSPLHF; D: TRBD1; J: TRBJ1-6; V: TRBV28; size: NA